These 26 T cell receptor beta chains originate from one sample sequenced in a study of T cells in Graves' hyperthyroidism and ophthalmopathy. Authors of the study amplified TCR beta CDR3 regions from RNA transcripts. An initial round of RT-PCR targeting the TCR CDR3 relied on the HTBI primer set. TCRdb passed the multiplex PCR reads through MiXCR, listing each CDR3 protein once. The sample has a few hundred thousand distinct CDR3 sequences; about 14% are singletons. Sequencing used blood. These receptors were taken from a woman younger than 45 with Graves' ophthalmopathy.

This clonotype was recorded many times. The chain joins TRBV18 to TRBJ2-7; 7 bases align to TRBD2. The CDR3 spans 15 residues. Germline CDR1 and CDR2: KGHSH and LQKENI. The J segment lost 6 bases and the V segment lost 8 bases, leaving 16 bases of the junction unmatched. The CDR3: CASRLGGEGFGEQYF. The DNA of the CDR3 is TGTGCCAGCCGCTTAGGAGGGGAGGGATTCGGCGAGCAGTACTTC.

This clonotype was detected ten times or more. The chain is built from TRBV6-1 and TRBJ1-2, with D perhaps TRBD1 (5 bases). Trimming cost V 2 bases and J 0 bases, with 7 bases left between them. CDR3 length: 14 residues. The germline V gene encodes CDR1 MNHNS and CDR2 SASEGT. CDR3 DNA sequence: TGTGCCAGCAGTGAATTGGGGCCTAACTATGGCTACACCTTC. Protein sequence: CASSELGPNYGYTF.

The table lists this clonotype with many counts. V gene TRBV19 combines with J gene TRBJ2-7; 7 bases map to TRBD1. Germline trimming cut 8 bases from V and 0 bases from J; bases unmatched to any gene: 7. CDR1 LNHDA and CDR2 SQIVND come from the germline V gene (reference sequence). The CDR3 extends over 14 amino acids. CDR3 coding DNA: TGTGCCAGTGGCTACCGGGACAGCTCCTACGAGCAGTACTTC. Protein sequence: CASGYRDSSYEQYF.

This clonotype occurred many times. The rearrangement joins TRBV2 to TRBJ1-2; maybe TRBD1 (6 bases). CDR1 and CDR2 (germline): SNHLY, FYNNEI. The CDR3 is 12 residues long. V shed 7 bases and J shed 4 bases, with 10 bases lying between them. The CDR3 loop reads CASKGVVYGYTF. CDR3 DNA sequence: TGTGCCAGCAAGGGGGTGGTCTATGGCTACACCTTC.

The table lists this clonotype with many counts. CDR3 coding DNA: TGTGCCAGCAGCTTAGGGACGACAGCTGAAGCTTTCTTT. It encodes CASSLGTTAEAFF. The V call is TRBV7-9, the J call TRBJ1-1; D may be TRBD1 (5 bases). Trimming shortened V by 1 base and J by 6 bases, and 9 bases separated the two germline ends. This CDR3 is 13 amino acids long. Germline values: CDR1 SEHNR, CDR2 FQNEAQ (reference sequence).

This clonotype has at least ten counts. This chain uses TRBV2 with TRBJ2-1; possibly TRBD2 for D (6 bases). This CDR3 region has 13 residues. The germline gives CDR1 SNHLY, CDR2 FYNNEI. The ends were cut back, 7 bases at V and 10 bases at J, with 17 bases in the middle. The CDR3 sequence is CASNPWRDLEQFF. CDR3 coding DNA: TGTGCCAGCAACCCCTGGAGGGACTTAGAGCAGTTCTTC.

This clonotype was seen ten or more times. The rearrangement uses TRBV12-3 or TRBV12-4 and TRBJ2-3; 10 bases match TRBD2. This CDR3 is 17 amino acids long. With V trimmed by 0 bases and J by 3 bases, 6 bases remained unmatched. The CDR3 sequence: CASSLASGGAGTDTQYF. The CDR3 coding sequence is TGTGCCAGCAGTTTAGCGAGCGGGGGGGCGGGAACAGATACGCAGTATTTT.

This clonotype was observed at least ten times. The CDR3 DNA follows: TGTGCCAGCAGCTTAAACGGGGGACACTTCAATGAGCAGTTCTTC. This gives the protein CASSLNGGHFNEQFF. The rearrangement uses TRBV7-3 and TRBJ2-1; D may match TRBD1 or TRBD2 (6 bases each). CDR1 is SGHTA and CDR2 is FQGTGA in the germline V gene. The CDR3 extends over 15 amino acids. Trimming pared 1 base from V and 6 bases from J, leaving 13 bases between.

This chain joins TRBV27 and TRBJ2-2, with D unresolved. The CDR3 has 14 residues. Trimming took off 5 bases at V and 1 base at J, with 8 bases between the two ends. Per the germline V gene, CDR1 is MNHEY and CDR2 is SMNVEV (reference sequence). DNA for the CDR3: TGTGCCAGCAGTCCATCTGAGAACACCGGGGAGCTGTTTTTT. This translates into CASSPSENTGELFF.

This clonotype was detected many times. The V gene is TRBV5-1, the J gene TRBJ2-5; the match to TRBD2 covers 13 bases. The V and J ends lost 4 bases and 3 bases, in that order; junction bases with no gene match: 9. This CDR3 spans 17 amino acids. Germline V gene lookup returns CDR1 SGHRS and CDR2 YFSETQ. In DNA, the CDR3 is TGCGCCAGCAGCCTAACCCCAGGACTAGCGGGAGAAGAGACCCAGTACTTC. Translated: CASSLTPGLAGEETQYF.

This clonotype was seen repeatedly, ten times or more. V gene TRBV27 combines with J gene TRBJ2-5; 7 bases are a match to TRBD2. The junction had 14 bases not matched to a gene; V was cut back by 5 bases and J by 5 bases. The CDR3 has 16 amino acids. The germline V gene encodes CDR1 MNHEY and CDR2 SMNVEV (reference sequence). CDR3 sequence reads: CASSHPDRAGIETQYF. The CDR3 nucleotides are TGTGCCAGCAGTCACCCGGATAGAGCGGGGATCGAGACCCAGTACTTC.

This sequence joins TRBV28 and TRBJ1-5, with D possibly being TRBD1 (5 bases). Trimming took off 10 bases at V and 0 bases at J, with 16 bases between the two ends. This CDR3 contains 15 residues. Germline lookup yields CDR1 MDHEN and CDR2 SYDVKM. CDR3 amino acids: CATGGGLTSNQPQHF. CDR3 nucleotides: TGTGCCACCGGCGGGGGTCTTACTAGCAATCAGCCCCAGCATTTT.

This clonotype was detected ten times or more. The gene calls are TRBV27 and TRBJ2-1, with 10 bases matching TRBD2. The CDR3 loop spans 17 amino acids. Trimming at V came to 5 bases and at J to 4 bases, leaving 11 bases not matched to a gene. Germline CDR1 reads MNHEY; CDR2 reads SMNVEV (reference sequence). The chain's CDR3 is CASSPDLAGGHYNEQFF. In DNA, the CDR3 is TGTGCCAGCAGTCCGGATTTAGCGGGGGGCCATTACAATGAGCAGTTCTTC.

This clonotype was seen many times. The V and J genes are TRBV29-1 and TRBJ1-1; D gene uncertain. The V and J ends lost 1 base and 2 bases respectively, with 5 bases between them. The CDR3 has 12 residues. Germline CDR1 is SQVTM and CDR2 is ANQGSEA. The DNA of the CDR3 is TGCAGCGTTGAAGGCCATAACACTGAAGCTTTCTTT. Protein product: CSVEGHNTEAFF.

This clonotype has a handful of counts. This chain uses TRBV11-3 with TRBJ1-1; 7 bases agree with TRBD1. CDR1 is SGHNT, CDR2 YENEEA, per germline. Trimming removed 5 bases from V and 4 bases from J; junction bases left unmatched: 4. The CDR3 is 13 amino acids. CDR3 nucleotide sequence: TGTGCCAGCAGCAAAAACAGGGGCACTGAAGCTTTCTTT. Translated: CASSKNRGTEAFF.

This clonotype has a handful of counts. The chain employs TRBV19 and TRBJ2-7; tentatively, D is TRBD1 (7 bases). The length of the CDR3 is 13 residues. V was clipped by 2 bases and J by 6 bases, with 11 bases between them. CDR1 is LNHDA, CDR2 SQIVND, per germline (reference sequence). The chain's CDR3 is CASSINRGGEQYF. CDR3 nucleotides: TGTGCCAGTAGTATAAACAGGGGAGGCGAGCAGTACTTC.

The V gene is TRBV13, the J gene TRBJ2-1, with 8 positions matching TRBD1. Germline-derived CDR1 and CDR2 are PRHDT and FYEKMQ (reference sequence). V shed 5 bases and J 7 bases; nucleotides not matched to a gene: 10. CDR3 length: 15 residues. CDR3: CASSPGQGGGNEQFF. The CDR3 nucleotides are TGTGCCAGCAGCCCAGGACAGGGAGGTGGGAATGAGCAGTTCTTC.

A few counts support this clonotype. The chain couples TRBV6-1 to TRBJ1-5, with D hard to call. The V end lost 10 bases, the J end lost 1 base, and 17 bases lay between the germline ends. The CDR3 is 15 residues long. Germline loops: CDR1 MNHNS, CDR2 SASEGT. Here the CDR3 reads CATSRQEGSNQPQHF. The CDR3 region has the DNA TGTGCCACCTCCCGACAAGAAGGCAGCAATCAGCCCCAGCATTTT.

J is TRBJ1-6 and V is TRBV5-6; D is uncertain. V lost 5 bases, J lost 10 bases, and 13 bases lay in between. Per the germline V gene, CDR1 is SGHDT and CDR2 is YYEEEE. There are 13 residues in the CDR3. The CDR3 protein is CASRERVESPLHF. CDR3 DNA sequence: TGTGCCAGCAGAGAAAGGGTTGAGTCACCCCTCCACTTT.

This clonotype was detected ten times or more. The chain has TRBV27 and TRBJ2-1; possibly TRBD1 or TRBD2 for D (5 bases each). Germline V lookup: CDR1 MNHEY, CDR2 SMNVEV (reference sequence). Trimming removed 5 bases from V and 1 base from J, with 24 bases in between. The CDR3 sequence is 19 residues long. CDR3 loop: CASSQGNPGRAKSYNEQFF. The CDR3 bases are TGTGCCAGCAGTCAGGGAAACCCGGGAAGGGCTAAATCCTACAATGAGCAGTTCTTC.

This clonotype was seen more than once but under ten times. The V gene is TRBV7-9, the J gene TRBJ1-3; D gene ambiguous. CDR3 length: 14 residues. CDR1 is SEHNR and CDR2 is FQNEAQ in the germline V gene (reference sequence). V lost 5 bases to trimming and J lost 3 bases, with 11 bases between them. CDR3 bases: TGTGCCAGCAGCCCGAGCGGTGGTGGAAACACCATATATTTT. It yields the protein CASSPSGGGNTIYF.

This clonotype occurred many times. The rearrangement links TRBV18 to TRBJ1-1, with TRBD1 matching over 7 bases. CDR1 KGHSH and CDR2 LQKENI come from the germline V gene. This CDR3 has 15 residues. The trim removed 5 bases at V and 3 bases at J, leaving 9 bases unmatched. The CDR3 nucleotides read TGTGCCAGCTCATCCCAAACAGGGGACTACACTGAAGCTTTCTTT. Its translation is CASSSQTGDYTEAFF.

There are many counts of this clonotype. This chain joins TRBV7-9 and TRBJ2-7; 8 bases are a match to TRBD2. This CDR3 spans 17 amino acids. Germline V gives CDR1 SEHNR, CDR2 FQNEAQ (reference sequence). V dropped 4 bases and J dropped 2; count of bases not matched to a gene: 13. The CDR3 protein is CASSYFPIAGNTYEQYF. The CDR3 coding sequence is TGTGCCAGCAGCTACTTCCCCATAGCGGGGAACACCTACGAGCAGTACTTC. Full variable domain (rest looked up from reference TRBV7-9 and TRBJ2-7): DTGVSQNPRHKITKRGQNVTFRCDPISEHNRLYWYRQTLGQGPEFLTYFQNEAQLEKSRLLSDRFSAERPKGSFSTLEIQRTEQGDSAMYLCASSYFPIAGNTYEQYFGPGTRLTVT.

This clonotype was seen ten or more times. The V gene is TRBV12-3 or TRBV12-4, the J gene TRBJ2-1; 9 bases match TRBD1. The CDR3 is 14 residues long. V was pared by 7 bases and J by 5 bases, with 6 bases of the junction left unmatched. The CDR3 sequence: CASIPGQGNNEQFF. Written as DNA, the CDR3 is TGTGCCAGCATTCCGGGACAGGGCAACAATGAGCAGTTCTTC.

This clonotype occurred many times. A junction end diverges from the germline sequence, so it may reflect a read error. The chain links TRBV3-1 to TRBJ2-1; 8 bases agree with TRBD2. CDR3 length equals 16 residues. Germline CDR1 is LGHDT and CDR2 is YNNKEL (reference sequence). This CDR3 reads CASSLISGASDNEQFF. CDR3 nucleotide sequence: TGTGCCAGCAGCCTTATTAGCGGGGCCTCCGACAATGAGCAGTTCTTC.

This clonotype has ten or more counts. The CDR3 bases are TGTGCCACCAGTGAGACGACAGGGGGTAGGCAGCCCCAGCATTTT. As protein: CATSETTGGRQPQHF. This sequence joins TRBV24-1 and TRBJ1-5, with TRBD1 matching over 9 bases. The CDR3 is made up of 15 amino acids. Germline V gives CDR1 KGHDR, CDR2 SFDVKD. The V segment lost 4 bases and the J segment 7 bases; nucleotides outside the gene matches: 7.